This TCR beta chain was recorded in a study of T cell responses to AZD1222 COVID-19 vaccine. Whole-study results and caveats: In a largely white British group with more females than males, clonal diversity was possibly underestimated. Spike-specific TCR breadth and depth were elevated following two AZD1222 doses. Reportedly, close to half of spike-specific TCRs are directed against unmutated variant regions. In all cases, repertoires were sampled only after the peak T cell response.

CDR1 MNHEY and CDR2 SVGAGI come from the germline V gene. V dropped 4 bases and J dropped 7; count of bases not matched to a gene: 7. The CDR3 totals 14 residues. Here immunoSEQ multiplex PCR was the method, and the copy in TCRdb shows in-frame clones only, minus some. Seen here are 110,000 to 150,000 clones, roughly 90% observed once, and the top ten hold over 2.5%. This clone was counted a single time. Its specificity is unknown. The chain joins TRBV6-5 to TRBJ1-2; 9 nucleotides agree with TRBD1. The receptor was derived from an adult in good health. The material sequenced was peripheral blood, taken on day 0 of AZD1222 vaccination. CDR3 region: CASSSGTGTRGYTF. The CDR3, as DNA: TGTGCCAGCAGTTCCGGGACAGGGACGCGTGGCTACACCTTC.